Sequencing of this T cell receptor (beta chain) was carried out in a study of response to subunit inactivated influenza vaccine. Germline CDR1 MNHEY, CDR2 SMNVEV (reference sequence). This CDR3 has 11 amino acids. The ends were cut back, 1 base at V and 9 bases at J, with 7 bases in the middle. Study-wide results and caveats: There was a suggestion from the authors that each seasonal influenza vaccination recruits few new T cells.

This clonotype was seen ten or more times. Antigen: not known. TCRdb reprocessed the RT-PCR reads via MiXCR and lists one record per CDR3 protein. This sample has approximately 700,000 distinct CDR3 sequences, with roughly 13% found just once. The sample was PBMCs from blood, taken around 14 days before vaccination. This TCR came from a man aged 45-65 years who received an inactivated influenza vaccine. The chain is built from TRBV27 and TRBJ2-7, with D possibly being TRBD1 or TRBD2 (5 bases each). The CDR3 is CASSLYGGQYF. In nucleotides, the CDR3 is TGTGCCAGCAGTTTATATGGGGGGCAGTACTTC.